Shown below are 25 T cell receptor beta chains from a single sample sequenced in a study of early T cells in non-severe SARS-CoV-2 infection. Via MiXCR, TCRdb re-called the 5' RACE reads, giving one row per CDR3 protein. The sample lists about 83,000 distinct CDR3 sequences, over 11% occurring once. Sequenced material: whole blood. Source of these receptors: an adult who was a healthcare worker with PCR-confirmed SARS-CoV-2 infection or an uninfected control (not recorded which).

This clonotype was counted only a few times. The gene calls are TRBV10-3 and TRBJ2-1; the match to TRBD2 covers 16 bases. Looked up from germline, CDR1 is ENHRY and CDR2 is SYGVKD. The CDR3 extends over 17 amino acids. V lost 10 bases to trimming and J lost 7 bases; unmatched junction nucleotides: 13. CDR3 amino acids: CATWGTSGRAQGNEQFF. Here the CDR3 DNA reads TGTGCCACATGGGGGACTAGCGGGAGGGCCCAAGGAAATGAGCAGTTCTTC.

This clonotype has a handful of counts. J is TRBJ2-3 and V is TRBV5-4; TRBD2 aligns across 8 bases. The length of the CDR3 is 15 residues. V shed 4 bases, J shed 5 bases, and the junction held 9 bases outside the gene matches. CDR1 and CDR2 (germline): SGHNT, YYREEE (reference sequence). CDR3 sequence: CASSERERGRDTQYF. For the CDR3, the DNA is TGTGCCAGCAGCGAAAGGGAGCGGGGGAGAGATACGCAGTATTTT.

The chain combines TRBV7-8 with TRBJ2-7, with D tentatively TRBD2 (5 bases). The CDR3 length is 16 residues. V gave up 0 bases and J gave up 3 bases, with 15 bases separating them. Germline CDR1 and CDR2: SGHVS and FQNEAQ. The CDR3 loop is CASSLAARGGFYEQYF. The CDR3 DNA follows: TGTGCCAGCAGCTTAGCGGCGCGCGGAGGATTCTACGAGCAGTACTTC.

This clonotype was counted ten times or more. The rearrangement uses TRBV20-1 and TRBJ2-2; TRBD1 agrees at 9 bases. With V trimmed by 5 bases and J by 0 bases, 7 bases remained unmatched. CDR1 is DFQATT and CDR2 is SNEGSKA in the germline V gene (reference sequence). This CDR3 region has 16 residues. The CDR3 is CSASYRGQTNTGELFF. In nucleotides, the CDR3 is TGCAGTGCTTCCTACAGGGGGCAAACGAACACCGGGGAGCTGTTTTTT.

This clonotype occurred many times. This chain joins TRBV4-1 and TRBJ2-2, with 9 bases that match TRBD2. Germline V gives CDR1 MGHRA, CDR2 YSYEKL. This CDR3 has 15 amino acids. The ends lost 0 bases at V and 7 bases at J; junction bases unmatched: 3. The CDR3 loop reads CASSQDLAGSGELFF. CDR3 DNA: TGCGCCAGCAGCCAAGACCTAGCGGGAAGCGGGGAGCTGTTTTTT.

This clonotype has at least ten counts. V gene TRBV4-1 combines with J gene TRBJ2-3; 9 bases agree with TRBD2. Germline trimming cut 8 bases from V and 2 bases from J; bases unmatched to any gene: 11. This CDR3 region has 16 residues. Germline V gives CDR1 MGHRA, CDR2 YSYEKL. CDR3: CASRSVAGDFTDTQYF. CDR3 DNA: TGCGCCAGCCGCTCAGTAGCGGGGGATTTCACAGATACGCAGTATTTT.

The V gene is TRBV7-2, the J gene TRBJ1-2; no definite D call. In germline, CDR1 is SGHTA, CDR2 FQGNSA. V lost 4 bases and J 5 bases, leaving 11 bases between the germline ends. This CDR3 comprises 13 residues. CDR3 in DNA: TGTGCCAGCAGCTCAGACGGAGTATATGGCTACACCTTC. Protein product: CASSSDGVYGYTF.

Written as DNA, the CDR3 is TGTGCCAGCAGCGGGACAGGGTTGGGCACAGATACGCAGTATTTT. Amino acid sequence: CASSGTGLGTDTQYF. The genes are TRBV9 and TRBJ2-3, with 8 bases identical to TRBD1. The CDR3 loop spans 15 amino acids. Trimming removed 3 bases from V and 1 base from J; junction bases left unmatched: 4. Germline values: CDR1 SGDLS, CDR2 YYNGEE.

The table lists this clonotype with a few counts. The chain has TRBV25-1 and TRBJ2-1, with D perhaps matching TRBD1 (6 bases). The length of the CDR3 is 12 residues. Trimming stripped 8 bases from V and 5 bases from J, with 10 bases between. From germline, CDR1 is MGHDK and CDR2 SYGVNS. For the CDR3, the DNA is TGTGCCAGCTCTGCAGGGGACAATGAGCAGTTCTTC. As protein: CASSAGDNEQFF.

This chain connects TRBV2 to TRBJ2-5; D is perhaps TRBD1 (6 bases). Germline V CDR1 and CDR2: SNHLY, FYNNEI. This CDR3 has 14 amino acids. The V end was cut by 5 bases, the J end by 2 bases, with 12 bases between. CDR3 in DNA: TGTGCCAGCAGTCCGGGACATATACAAGAGACCCAGTACTTC. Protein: CASSPGHIQETQYF.

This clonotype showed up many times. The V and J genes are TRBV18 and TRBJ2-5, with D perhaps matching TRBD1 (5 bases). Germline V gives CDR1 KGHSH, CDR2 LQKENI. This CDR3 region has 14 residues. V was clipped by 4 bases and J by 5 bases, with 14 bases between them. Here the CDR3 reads CASSQSKGRETQYF. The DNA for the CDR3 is TGTGCCAGCTCACAGTCGAAGGGGCGGGAGACCCAGTACTTC.

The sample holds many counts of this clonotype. In nucleotides, the CDR3 is TGTGCCAGCAGCTTAGCAAGACAGGGCAATCAGCCCCAGCATTTT. It is translated as CASSLARQGNQPQHF. The chain employs TRBV7-8 and TRBJ1-5; tentative D call: TRBD1 (6 bases). The germline V gene encodes CDR1 SGHVS and CDR2 FQNEAQ. Deletions cut 0 bases from V and 2 bases from J, with 8 bases between. CDR3 size: 15 residues.

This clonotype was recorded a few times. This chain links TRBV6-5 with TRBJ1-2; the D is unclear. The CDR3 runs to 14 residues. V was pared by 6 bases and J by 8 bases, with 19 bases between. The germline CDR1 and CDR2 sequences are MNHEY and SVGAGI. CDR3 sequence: CASSLATLTGGYTF. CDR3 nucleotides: TGTGCCAGCAGCCTCGCAACTCTCACCGGGGGCTACACCTTC.

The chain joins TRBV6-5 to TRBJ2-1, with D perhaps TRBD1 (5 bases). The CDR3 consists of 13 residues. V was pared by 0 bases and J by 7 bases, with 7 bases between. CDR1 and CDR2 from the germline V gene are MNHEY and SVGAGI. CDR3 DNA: TGTGCCAGCAGTTACTCCGCAGGGAATGAGCAGTTCTTC. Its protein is CASSYSAGNEQFF.

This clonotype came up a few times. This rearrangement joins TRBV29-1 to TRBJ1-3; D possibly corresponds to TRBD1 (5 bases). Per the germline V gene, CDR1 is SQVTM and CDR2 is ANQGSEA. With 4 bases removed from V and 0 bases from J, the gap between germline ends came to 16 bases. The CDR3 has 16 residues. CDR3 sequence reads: CSVGGWGSTSGNTIYF. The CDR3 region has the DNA TGCAGCGTTGGGGGTTGGGGGAGCACCTCTGGAAACACCATATATTTT. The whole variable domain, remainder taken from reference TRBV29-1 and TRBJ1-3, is SAVISQKPSRDICQRGTSLTIQCQVDSQVTMMFWYRQQPGQSLTLIATANQGSEATYESGFVIDKFPISRPNLTFSTLTVSNMSPEDSSIYLCSVGGWGSTSGNTIYFGEGSWLTVV.

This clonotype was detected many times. This CDR3 reads CASRPQGGSNTGELFF. In DNA, the CDR3 is TGTGCCAGCCGTCCGCAGGGGGGATCGAACACCGGGGAGCTGTTTTTT. The V call is TRBV6-5, the J call TRBJ2-2, with D possibly being TRBD1 (7 bases). Trimming shortened V by 8 bases and J by 0 bases, and 16 bases separated the two germline ends. This CDR3 contains 16 residues. Germline values: CDR1 MNHEY, CDR2 SVGAGI.

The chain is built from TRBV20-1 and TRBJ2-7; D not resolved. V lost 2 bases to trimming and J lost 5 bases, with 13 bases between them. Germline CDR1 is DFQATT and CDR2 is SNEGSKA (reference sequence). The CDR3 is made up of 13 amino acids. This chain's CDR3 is CSARRGRSNEQYF. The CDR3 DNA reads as TGCAGTGCTAGAAGAGGTCGATCTAACGAGCAGTACTTC.

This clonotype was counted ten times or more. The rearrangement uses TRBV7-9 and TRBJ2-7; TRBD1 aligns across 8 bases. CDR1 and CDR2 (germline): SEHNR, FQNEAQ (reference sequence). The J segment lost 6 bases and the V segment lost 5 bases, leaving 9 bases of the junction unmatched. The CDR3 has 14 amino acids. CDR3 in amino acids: CASSGRDRPSEQYF. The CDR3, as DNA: TGTGCCAGCAGCGGTCGGGACAGGCCTTCCGAGCAGTACTTC.

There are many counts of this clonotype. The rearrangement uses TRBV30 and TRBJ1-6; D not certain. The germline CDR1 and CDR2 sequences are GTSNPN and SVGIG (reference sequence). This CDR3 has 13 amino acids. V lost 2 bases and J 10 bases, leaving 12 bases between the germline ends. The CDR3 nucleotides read TGTGCCTGGAGTTTGGCGTTGGGGTCACCCCTCCACTTT. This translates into CAWSLALGSPLHF.

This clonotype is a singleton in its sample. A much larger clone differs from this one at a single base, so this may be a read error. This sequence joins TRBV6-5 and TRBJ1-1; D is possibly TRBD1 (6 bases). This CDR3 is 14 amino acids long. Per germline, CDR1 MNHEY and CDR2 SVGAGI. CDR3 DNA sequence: TGTGCCAGCACTAGATTCCGGGACATCCGTGAAGTTTTCTTT. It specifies CASTRFRDIREVFF.

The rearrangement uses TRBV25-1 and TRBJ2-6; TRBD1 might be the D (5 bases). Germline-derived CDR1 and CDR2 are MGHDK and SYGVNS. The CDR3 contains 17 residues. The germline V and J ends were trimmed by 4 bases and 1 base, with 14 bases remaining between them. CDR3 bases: TGTGCCAGCAGTGTTGCAGGGTTACTTTCTGGGGCCAACGTCCTGACTTTC. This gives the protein CASSVAGLLSGANVLTF.

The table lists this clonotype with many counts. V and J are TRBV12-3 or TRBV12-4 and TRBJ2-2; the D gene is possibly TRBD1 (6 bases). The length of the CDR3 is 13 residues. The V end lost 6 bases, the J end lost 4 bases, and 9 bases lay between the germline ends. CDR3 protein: CASRAGVTGELFF. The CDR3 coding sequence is TGTGCCAGCAGGGCAGGGGTCACCGGGGAGCTGTTTTTT.

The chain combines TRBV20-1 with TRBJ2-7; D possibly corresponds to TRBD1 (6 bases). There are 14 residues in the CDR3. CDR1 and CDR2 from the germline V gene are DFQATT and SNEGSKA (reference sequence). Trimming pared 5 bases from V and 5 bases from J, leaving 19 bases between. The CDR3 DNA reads TGCAGTGCTCGAAAACCCGGGACAACTCACGAGCAGTACTTC. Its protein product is CSARKPGTTHEQYF.

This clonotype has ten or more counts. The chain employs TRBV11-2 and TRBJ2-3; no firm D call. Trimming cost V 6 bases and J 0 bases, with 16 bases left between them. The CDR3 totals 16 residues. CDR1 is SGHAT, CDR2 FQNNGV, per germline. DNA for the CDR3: TGTGCCAGCAGTTCTCAGGCTCCTCCTAGCACAGATACGCAGTATTTT. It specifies CASSSQAPPSTDTQYF.

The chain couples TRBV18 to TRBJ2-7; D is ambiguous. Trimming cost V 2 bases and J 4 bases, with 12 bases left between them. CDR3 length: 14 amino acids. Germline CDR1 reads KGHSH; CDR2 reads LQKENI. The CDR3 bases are TGTGCCAGCTCACCAAGACAAGTCGCGTACGAGCAGTACTTC. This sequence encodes CASSPRQVAYEQYF.